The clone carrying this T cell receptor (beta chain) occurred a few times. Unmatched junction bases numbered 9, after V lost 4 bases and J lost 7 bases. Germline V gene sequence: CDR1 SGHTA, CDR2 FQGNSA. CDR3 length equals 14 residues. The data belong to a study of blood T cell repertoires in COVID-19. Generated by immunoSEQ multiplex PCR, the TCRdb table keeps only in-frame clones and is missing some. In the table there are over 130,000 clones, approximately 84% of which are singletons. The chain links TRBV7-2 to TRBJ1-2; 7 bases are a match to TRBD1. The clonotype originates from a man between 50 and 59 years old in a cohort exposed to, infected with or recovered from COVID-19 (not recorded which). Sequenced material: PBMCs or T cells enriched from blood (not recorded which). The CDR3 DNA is TGTGCCAGCAGCTCAGGGACAGTTAGAACTGGCTACACCTTC. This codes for CASSSGTVRTGYTF.